This is a list of T cell receptor beta chains from one sample in a study of response to subunit inactivated influenza vaccine. TCRdb called the RT-PCR reads again in MiXCR, with one record for every CDR3 protein. This sample has some 640,000 distinct CDR3 sequences, with 14% found just once. This specimen was PBMCs from blood, taken about 14 days before vaccination. The receptors were sampled from a man aged 50 or older who received an inactivated influenza vaccine. Each CDR3 is given with its conserved first and last residue. A D gene is named only where the DNA matches it firmly. Rows may omit the clone size; those that give it use once, few, many or a size class.

>TRBJ1-1|TRBV18|.|.
TGTGCCAGCTCACGGCAACGGGGAATGAACACTGAAGCTTTCTTT
CASSRQRGMNTEAFF
>TRBJ2-1|TRBV7-9|TRBD2|.
TGTGCCAGCAGCAGGGGGAAACTAGCGGGGGATTACAATGAGCAGTTCTTC
CASSRGKLAGDYNEQFF
>TRBJ2-1|TRBV18|.|.
TGTGCCAGCTCACCACCTAGTCCGGGTTTAAGAAATGAGCAGTTCTTC
CASSPPSPGLRNEQFF
>TRBJ2-3|TRBV6-1|.|.
TGTGCCAGCAGCTCCGGGACACTGAGCACAGATACGCAGTATTTT
CASSSGTLSTDTQYF
>TRBJ2-1|TRBV2|TRBD2|many
TGTGCCAGCAGTGATTTCGGGGTAGCGGGACTAGACAATGAGCAGTTCTTC
CASSDFGVAGLDNEQFF
>TRBJ1-2|TRBV5-4|.|.
TGTGCCAGCAGCTTGGGACGGGGGGAATTCTATGGCTACACCTTC
CASSLGRGEFYGYTF
>TRBJ2-7|TRBV5-5|.|.
TGTGCCAGCAGCTTACAGGGTTCGGTCCTCTACGAGCAGTACTTC
CASSLQGSVLYEQYF
>TRBJ2-1|TRBV2|TRBD2|few
TGTGCCAGCAACCTAGCGGGAGGGCCAGTTTTTGAGCAGTTCTTC
CASNLAGGPVFEQFF
>TRBJ2-1|TRBV11-2|.|many
TGTGCCAGCAGCTTAGGGGCGGGACAGTACAATGAGCAGTTCTTC
CASSLGAGQYNEQFF
>TRBJ1-1|TRBV4-2|TRBD1|few
TGTGCCAGCAGCCAAGAAGGGACAGGGAACACTGAAGCTTTCTTT
CASSQEGTGNTEAFF
>TRBJ2-2|TRBV20-1|.|few
TGCAGTGCAACCCACAGGGCGAACACCGGGGAGCTGTTTTTT
CSATHRANTGELFF
>TRBJ1-5|TRBV24-1|.|.
TGTGCCACCCAAACCGGAGCCAATCAGCCCCAGCATTTT
CATQTGANQPQHF
>TRBJ2-3|TRBV29-1|.|few
TGCAGCGCGAATCCCCGGGGTCAGGGTACGCAGTATTTT
CSANPRGQGTQYF
>TRBJ2-7|TRBV20-1|TRBD2|.
TGCAGTGCTAGAGATTTGGCTAGCGGAATCTACGAGCAGTACTTC
CSARDLASGIYEQYF
>TRBJ2-7|TRBV10-3|.|many
TGTGCCATCAGTGAGTCGAAACAGGGCCACTCCTACGAGCAGTACTTC
CAISESKQGHSYEQYF
>TRBJ1-2|TRBV5-5|TRBD1|.
TGTGCCAGCAGCCCTACAGGGGATAGCGTCTATGGCTACACCTTC
CASSPTGDSVYGYTF
>TRBJ2-7|TRBV12-3/TRBV12-4|TRBD2|many
TGTGCCAGCAGCCCAGTTCTAGCGGGAGGGGAGCAGTACTTC
CASSPVLAGGEQYF
>TRBJ2-3|TRBV20-1|.|.
TGCAGTGCTAGATCAGCGGTTCCCACAGATACGCAGTATTTT
CSARSAVPTDTQYF
>TRBJ2-7|TRBV19|.|.
TGTGCCAGTAGTATCTCGGCAGGGAGCTCCTACGAGCAGTACTTC
CASSISAGSSYEQYF
>TRBJ1-2|TRBV6-1|TRBD1|.
TGTGCCAGCAGTACGCCGGGACAGGGGGCGGGTGGCTACACCTTC
CASSTPGQGAGGYTF
>TRBJ2-3|TRBV6-2/TRBV6-3|.|.
TGTGCCAGCAGGCCGCACAGGGTCAGCACAGATACGCAGTATTTT
CASRPHRVSTDTQYF
>TRBJ2-2|TRBV18|.|.
TGTGCCAGCTCACCGAGTTGGGAAGGGAACACCGGGGAGCTGTTTTTT
CASSPSWEGNTGELFF
>TRBJ2-3|TRBV4-2|.|few
TGTGCCAGCAGCCCCGAGGGGGGCCCAGATACGCAGTATTTT
CASSPEGGPDTQYF
>TRBJ2-2|TRBV4-3|.|few
TGCGCCAGCAGCCGCTCGACGTGGGATGGCACCGGGGAGCTGTTTTTT
CASSRSTWDGTGELFF
>TRBJ1-1|TRBV5-1|TRBD1|few
TGCGCCAGCAGCGACGCAGGGGGCACCACTGAAGCTTTCTTT
CASSDAGGTTEAFF
>TRBJ2-7|TRBV28|TRBD2|few
TGTGCCAGCAGCCAACTAGACGAGCGGGGCACCTACGAGCAGTACTTC
CASSQLDERGTYEQYF
>TRBJ1-2|TRBV6-1|.|few
TGTGCCAGCAGTGAAGGTCAGGGTTCCCTCTATGGCTACACCTTC
CASSEGQGSLYGYTF
>TRBJ2-5|TRBV6-2/TRBV6-3|.|.
TGTGCCAGCGAAGTGAGACCATCGCAAGAGACCCAGTACTTC
CASEVRPSQETQYF
>TRBJ2-4|TRBV30|.|few
TGTGCCTGGAGTTTGGCCCAAAACATTCAGTACTTC
CAWSLAQNIQYF
>TRBJ1-6|TRBV3-1|.|few
TGTGCCAGCAGCATCACCACGAATTCACCCCTCCACTTT
CASSITTNSPLHF
>TRBJ2-3|TRBV7-2|.|few
TGTGCCAGCAGCTTAATTAGCACACGCACAGATACGCAGTATTTT
CASSLISTRTDTQYF
>TRBJ1-2|TRBV5-1|TRBD1|.
TGCGCCAGCAGCGCCGGGACAGGGGACTATGGCTACACCTTC
CASSAGTGDYGYTF
>TRBJ2-1|TRBV6-2/TRBV6-3|TRBD1|.
TGTGCCAGCAGTCTTCCTGACAGGGTTCGTTTCAGGCAGTTCTTC
CASSLPDRVRFRQFF
>TRBJ1-2|TRBV5-6|.|few
TGTGCCAGCAGCTTGGCCGAACGGAGGTATGGCTACACCTTC
CASSLAERRYGYTF
>TRBJ1-5|TRBV20-1|TRBD1|.
TGCAGTGTTGCCCCTGAAGGGCCGGGACAGGGATCCCATCAGTCCCAGCATTTT
CSVAPEGPGQGSHQSQHF
>TRBJ2-7|TRBV12-3/TRBV12-4|.|.
TGTGCCAGCAGTCCAACTTTGGCCCACTCGACCTACGAGCAGTACTTC
CASSPTLAHSTYEQYF
>TRBJ2-1|TRBV9|.|few
TGTGCCAGCAGCGTAGGGCCAGCGGTCTCCTACAATGAGCAGTTCTTC
CASSVGPAVSYNEQFF
>TRBJ2-3|TRBV6-5|.|few
TGTGCCAGCAGTTACGGCGGGGCCGATACGCAGTATTTT
CASSYGGADTQYF
>TRBJ1-1|TRBV6-1|.|.
TGTGCCAGCAGTGAATATCAGGGTTCGGCTGAAGCTTTCTTT
CASSEYQGSAEAFF
>TRBJ2-2|TRBV12-3/TRBV12-4|.|many
TGTGCCAGCACCTCTGGAGGCGGGGAGCTGTTTTTT
CASTSGGGELFF
>TRBJ1-1|TRBV19|.|many
TGTGCCAGTAAACTCTGGGACACCACTGAAGCTTTCTTT
CASKLWDTTEAFF
>TRBJ2-3|TRBV5-1|.|.
TGCGCCAGCAGCTCCGTGGGGCCAGATACGCAGTATTTT
CASSSVGPDTQYF
>TRBJ2-1|TRBV7-2|.|many
TGTGCCAGCAGCTTAGGGATAGTAAATGAGCAGTTCTTC
CASSLGIVNEQFF
>TRBJ2-5|TRBV5-1|.|many
TGCGCCAGCAACCGTGGGGACATTTTTCAAGAGACCCAGTACTTC
CASNRGDIFQETQYF
>TRBJ2-3|TRBV20-1|TRBD2|few
TGCAGTGCTAGAGCCGGAGCGGGGGGCCGCACAGATACGCAGTATTTT
CSARAGAGGRTDTQYF
>TRBJ2-7|TRBV20-1|.|.
TGCAGTGCTAGTAGCTCTAGTCAGACCTACGAGCAGTACTTC
CSASSSSQTYEQYF
>TRBJ2-3|TRBV6-2/TRBV6-3|.|few
TGTGCCAGCAGTTACGCCTCGGATACGCAGTATTTT
CASSYASDTQYF
>TRBJ2-5|TRBV20-1|TRBD2|few
TGCAGTGCCGGAGCCAGCGGGGGTGAGACCCAGTACTTC
CSAGASGGETQYF
>TRBJ1-1|TRBV5-5|.|few
TGTGCCAGCAGCGGAGGGGTTCCCGGATCCGAAGCTTTCTTT
CASSGGVPGSEAFF